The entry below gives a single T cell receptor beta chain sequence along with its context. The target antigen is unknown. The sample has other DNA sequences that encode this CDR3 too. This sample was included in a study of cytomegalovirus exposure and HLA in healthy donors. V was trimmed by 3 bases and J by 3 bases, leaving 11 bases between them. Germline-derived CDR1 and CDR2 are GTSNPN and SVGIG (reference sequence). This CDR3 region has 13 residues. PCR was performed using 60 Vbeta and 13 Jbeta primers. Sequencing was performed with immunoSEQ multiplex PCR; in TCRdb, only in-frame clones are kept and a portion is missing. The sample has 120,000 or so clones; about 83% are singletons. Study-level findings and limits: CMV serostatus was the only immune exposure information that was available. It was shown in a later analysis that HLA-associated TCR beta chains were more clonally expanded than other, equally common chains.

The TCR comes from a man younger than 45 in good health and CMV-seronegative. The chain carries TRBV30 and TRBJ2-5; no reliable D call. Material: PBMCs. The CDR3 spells CAWSLSYKETQYF. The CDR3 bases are TGTGCCTGGAGCTTGTCGTACAAAGAGACCCAGTACTTC.